The clone carrying this T cell receptor (beta chain) was observed at least ten times. Its antigen is unidentified. TCRdb passed the multiplex PCR reads through MiXCR, listing each CDR3 protein once. This sample carries approximately 90,000 distinct CDR3 sequences, approximately 30% of them seen once, and the ten largest clones take over 8%. J lost 7 bases, V lost 6 bases, and 13 bases had no gene match. The length of the CDR3 is 16 residues. Germline CDR1 MNHEY, CDR2 SVGAGI. This sample is drawn from a study of breast tumors, draining lymph nodes, adjacent tissues. Study observations and caveats: Compared with lymph nodes, tumors were less diverse; compared with nontumor tissue, more.

Samples came from axillary lymph nodes draining the breast cancer. The material sequenced was axillary lymph node tissue. The clonotype comes from a female donor with breast cancer. Some clones in this sample may be carry-over from other donors' samples. J is TRBJ2-2 and V is TRBV6-5, with 8 bases aligning to TRBD1. The CDR3 bases are TGTGCCAGCAGACCCGGGACAGGACTCCACGTCGGGGAGCTGTTTTTT. Its protein is CASRPGTGLHVGELFF.